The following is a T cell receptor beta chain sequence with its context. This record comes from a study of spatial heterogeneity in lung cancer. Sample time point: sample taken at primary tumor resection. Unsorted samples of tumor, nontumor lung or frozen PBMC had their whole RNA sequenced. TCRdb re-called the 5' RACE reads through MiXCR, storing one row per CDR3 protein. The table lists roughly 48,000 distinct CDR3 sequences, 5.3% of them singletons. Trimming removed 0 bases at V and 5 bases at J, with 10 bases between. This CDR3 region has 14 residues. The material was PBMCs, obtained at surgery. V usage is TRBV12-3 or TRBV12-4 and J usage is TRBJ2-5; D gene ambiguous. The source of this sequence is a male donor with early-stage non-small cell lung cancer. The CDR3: CASSLAGLYETQYF. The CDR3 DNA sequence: TGTGCCAGCAGTTTAGCGGGCCTATACGAGACCCAGTACTTC.